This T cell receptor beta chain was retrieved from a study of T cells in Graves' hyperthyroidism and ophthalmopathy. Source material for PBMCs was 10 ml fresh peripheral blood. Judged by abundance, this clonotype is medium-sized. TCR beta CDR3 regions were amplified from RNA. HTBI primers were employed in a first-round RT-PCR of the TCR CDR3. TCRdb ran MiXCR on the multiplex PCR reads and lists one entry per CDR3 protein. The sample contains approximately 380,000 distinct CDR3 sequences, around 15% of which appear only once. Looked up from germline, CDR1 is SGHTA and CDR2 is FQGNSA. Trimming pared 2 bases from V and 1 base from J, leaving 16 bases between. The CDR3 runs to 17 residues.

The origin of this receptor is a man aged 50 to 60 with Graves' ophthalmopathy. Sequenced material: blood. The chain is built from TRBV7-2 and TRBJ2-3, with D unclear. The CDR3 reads CASSLTSLGQRTDTQYF. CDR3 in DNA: TGTGCCAGCAGCTTAACATCTCTAGGCCAACGCACAGATACGCAGTATTTT.